This TCR beta chain originates from a study of radiotherapy plus CTLA-4 blockade in lung cancer. Study background: Under 20% of patients responded objectively, and roughly 34% achieved disease control.

Trimming removed 3 bases at V and 6 bases at J, with 15 bases between. Germline loops: CDR1 LNHDA, CDR2 SQIVND (reference sequence). This CDR3 spans 15 amino acids. Study-wide findings and caveats: TCR clones of tumor origin grew in blood after radiotherapy plus ipilimumab. Reports identified early blood T cell clone dynamics, with interferon-beta, as the best response predictor.

The method was immunoSEQ multiplex PCR; TCRdb's version includes in-frame clones alone and lacks a portion of them. Seen here are 95,000 to 150,000 clones, 80% to 90% observed once, and the top ten hold about 7%. This clone was counted between two and nine times. Its antigen is not identified. The sample consisted of peripheral blood, taken from a patient treated with radiotherapy plus ipilimumab. The rearrangement joins TRBV19 to TRBJ1-5; no clear D. The source of this sequence is a human donor with non-small cell lung cancer that progressed on radiotherapy plus ipilimumab. Here the CDR3 DNA reads TGTGCCAGTAGTATCGGCCAGAGAGCACCTCAGCCCCAGCATTTT. Translated, it gives CASSIGQRAPQPQHF.